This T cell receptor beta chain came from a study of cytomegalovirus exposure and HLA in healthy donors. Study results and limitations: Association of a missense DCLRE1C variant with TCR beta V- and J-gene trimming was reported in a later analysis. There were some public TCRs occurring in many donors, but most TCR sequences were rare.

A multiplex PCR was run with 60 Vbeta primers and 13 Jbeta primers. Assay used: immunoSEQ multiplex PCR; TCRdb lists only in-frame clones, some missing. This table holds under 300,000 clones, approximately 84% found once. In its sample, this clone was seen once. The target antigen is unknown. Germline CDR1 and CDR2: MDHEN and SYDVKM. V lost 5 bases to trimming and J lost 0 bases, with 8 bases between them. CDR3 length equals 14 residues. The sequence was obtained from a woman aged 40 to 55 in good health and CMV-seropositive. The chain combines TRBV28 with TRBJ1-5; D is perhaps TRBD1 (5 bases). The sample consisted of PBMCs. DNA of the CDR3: TGTGCCAGCAGTGGACAATATAGCAATCAGCCCCAGCATTTT. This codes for CASSGQYSNQPQHF.